This T cell receptor beta chain was profiled in a study of control samples from healthy donors and cancer patients. The CDR3 covers 15 residues. V was cut by 2 bases and J by 5 bases, with 12 bases left in between. The germline V gene encodes CDR1 PRHDT and CDR2 FYEKMQ (reference sequence). Assay: immunoSEQ multiplex PCR; the TCRdb copy retains only in-frame clones and omits some. This table holds approximately 120,000 clones, 85% to 90% found once. Sequencing was done on a sample of blood. This chain uses TRBV13 with TRBJ1-4; weak D call: TRBD1 (5 bases). The source is a woman aged 50 to 60 in good health. The CDR3 nucleotides are TGTGCCAGCAGCTTATGGGGGGTGTACAATGAAAAACTGTTTTTT. Its translation is CASSLWGVYNEKLFF.